Sequencing of this TCR beta chain was carried out in a study of STAT5B mutations in CD4+ large granular lymphocyte leukemia. This clone occurred a few times. Its antigen is still unknown. CDR3 length: 14 residues. Trimming took off 7 bases at V and 4 bases at J, with 16 bases between the two ends. In germline, CDR1 is MNHEY, CDR2 SVGAGI. Controls came from buffy coats of healthy blood donors. Study-wide findings and caveats: 8/27 top patient clones versus 2/35 control clones were TRBV06-family. CD4-sorted patient repertoires seemed more clonal than healthy CD4+ repertoires.

As handled by the study authors: The detection floor for productive clonotype frequency was 2.59 x 10-5. TCRdb's copy holds only in-frame clones and misses some; the assay was immunoSEQ multiplex PCR. V and J calls plus clone size are reproduced from that table; the DNA served to infer D and trimming. The table lists roughly 41,000 clones, about four fifths of them singletons. The rearrangement uses TRBV6-5 and TRBJ1-1; TRBD1 might be the D (6 bases). The sequenced sample consisted of CD4+ T cells from blood buffy coats. The TCR comes from a human donor in good health. CDR3 residues: CASTRTESPTEAFF. CDR3 bases: TGTGCCAGCACCCGGACAGAGAGTCCCACTGAAGCTTTCTTT.